The 13 T cell receptor beta chains given below trace back to one sample, sequenced in a study of T cells after posttransplantation cyclophosphamide. Cyclophosphamide on days +3 and +4 followed busulfan-fludarabine conditioning and a marrow graft. Sequencing used immunoSEQ multiplex PCR; TCRdb keeps in-frame clones, though not all of them. This sample yields 15,000 or so clones, of which around 91% are seen a single time; approximately 0.53% belongs to the top ten. The sequences come from CD4+ T cells sorted from blood, collected after allogeneic stem cell transplant with posttransplant cyclophosphamide. These receptors originate from a male patient between 60 and 69 years old who received an allogeneic stem cell transplant from a related donor and was CMV-positive. Some T cells may possibly be graft donor cells.

The chain links TRBV5-4 to TRBJ2-1; no definite D call. The CDR3 contains 12 residues. V lost 4 bases, J lost 10 bases, and 12 bases lay in between. CDR1 is SGHNT and CDR2 is YYREEE in the germline V gene (reference sequence). The CDR3 DNA is TGTGCCAGCAGCCAATATCGGTACGAGCAGTTCTTC. Encoded protein: CASSQYRYEQFF. Using reference TRBV5-4 and TRBJ2-1 for the parts outside the CDR3, the full variable domain is ETGVTQSPTHLIKTRGQQVTLRCSSQSGHNTVSWYQQALGQGPQFIFQYYREEENGRGNFPPRFSGLQFPNYSSELNVNALELDDSALYLCASSQYRYEQFFGPGTRLTVL.

CDR3 coding DNA: TGTGCCAGCAGTACAGGGGGAGGGTATGGCTACACCTTC. Protein: CASSTGGGYGYTF. The chain recombines TRBV28 with TRBJ1-2, with TRBD1 identical over 8 bases. The CDR3 is 13 residues long. Germline V CDR1 and CDR2: MDHEN, SYDVKM. The V segment lost 5 bases and the J segment 5 bases; nucleotides outside the gene matches: 4.

In this sample, this clone turned up once. The J gene is TRBJ2-5, the V gene TRBV5-4; 9 bases align to TRBD2. Germline V gene sequence: CDR1 SGHNT, CDR2 YYREEE (reference sequence). With V trimmed by 0 bases and J by 5 bases, 8 bases remained unmatched. The CDR3 is made up of 16 amino acids. CDR3 sequence: CASSLEGGGAWETQYF. The CDR3 nucleotides are TGTGCCAGCAGCTTGGAGGGCGGGGGGGCCTGGGAGACCCAGTACTTC. Full variable domain (remainder filled in from reference TRBV5-4 and TRBJ2-5): ETGVTQSPTHLIKTRGQQVTLRCSSQSGHNTVSWYQQALGQGPQFIFQYYREEENGRGNFPPRFSGLQFPNYSSELNVNALELDDSALYLCASSLEGGGAWETQYFGPGTRLLVL.

The chain carries TRBV9 and TRBJ2-3; no definite D call. CDR3 length: 13 residues. The V gene's germline CDR1 is SGDLS and CDR2 YYNGEE. Trimming shortened V by 3 bases and J by 4 bases, and 9 bases separated the two germline ends. The chain's CDR3 is CASSESVADTQYF. Written as DNA, the CDR3 is TGTGCCAGCAGCGAATCGGTTGCAGATACGCAGTATTTT.

The rearrangement uses TRBV29-1 and TRBJ1-2, with D possibly being TRBD1 (6 bases). CDR3 size: 15 residues. V was clipped by 0 bases and J by 7 bases, with 18 bases between them. CDR1 and CDR2 from the germline V gene are SQVTM and ANQGSEA. The chain's CDR3 is CSVEDPQQGISGYTF. The CDR3 coding sequence is TGCAGCGTTGAAGATCCCCAACAGGGAATAAGTGGCTACACCTTC.

The chain links TRBV5-1 to TRBJ2-6; 12 positions agree with TRBD2. From germline, CDR1 is SGHRS and CDR2 YFSETQ. V trimming: 4 bases; J trimming: 0 bases; junction bases outside the gene matches: 5. The CDR3 length is 18 residues. In nucleotides, the CDR3 is TGCGCCAGCAGCGGACTAGCGGGATCTTCCTCTGGGGCCAACGTCCTGACTTTC. It codes for CASSGLAGSSSGANVLTF. The whole variable domain, filled in from reference TRBV5-1 and TRBJ2-6, reads KAGVTQTPRYLIKTRGQQVTLSCSPISGHRSVSWYQQTPGQGLQFLFEYFSETQRNKGNFPGRFSGRQFSNSRSEMNVSTLELGDSALYLCASSGLAGSSSGANVLTFGAGSRLTVL.

The chain is built from TRBV25-1 and TRBJ2-1; 8 bases match TRBD1. This CDR3 comprises 16 residues. J was trimmed by 7 bases and V by 3 bases; bases with no gene match: 11. The V gene's germline CDR1 is MGHDK and CDR2 SYGVNS. The CDR3 DNA follows: TGTGCCAGCAGTGACGATGGGACAGGAGTTCGGAATGAGCAGTTCTTC. It yields the protein CASSDDGTGVRNEQFF.

This sequence joins TRBV19 and TRBJ2-5; 10 bases map to TRBD1. The CDR3 runs to 14 residues. V trimming: 6 bases; J trimming: 2 bases; junction bases outside the gene matches: 3. Germline lookup yields CDR1 LNHDA and CDR2 SQIVND (reference sequence). The CDR3 nucleotides are TGTGCCAGTAGGGGGACAGGGGCACAAGAGACCCAGTACTTC. Translated, it gives CASRGTGAQETQYF.

Remarks on this clone: The same CDR3 is also encoded by other DNA sequences in this sample. The V call is TRBV6-5, the J call TRBJ1-6; 7 positions match TRBD1. J lost 13 bases, V lost 0 bases, and 9 bases had no gene match. Germline-derived CDR1 and CDR2 are MNHEY and SVGAGI. This CDR3 comprises 15 residues. The CDR3 DNA sequence: TGTGCCAGCAGTTACTCGACAGGGAGGAACTCCCCCCTCCACTTT. Protein: CASSYSTGRNSPLHF.

This clone was seen just once. The CDR3 spells CATLRSGAGGGTEAFF. The CDR3 bases are TGTGCCACCCTCCGGTCAGGGGCTGGGGGGGGCACTGAAGCTTTCTTT. The gene calls are TRBV28 and TRBJ1-1, with TRBD1 as a possible D gene (6 bases). Trimming cost V 10 bases and J 4 bases, with 25 bases left between them. This CDR3 is built from 16 residues. Germline V gives CDR1 MDHEN, CDR2 SYDVKM. Variable domain in full (rest from reference TRBV28 and TRBJ1-1): DVKVTQSSRYLVKRTGEKVFLECVQDMDHENMFWYRQDPGLGLRLIYFSYDVKMKEKGDIPEGYSVSREKKERFSLILESASTNQTSMYLCATLRSGAGGGTEAFFGQGTRLTVV.

The chain has TRBV6-9 and TRBJ1-2; possible D gene TRBD1, 6 bases. The CDR3 runs 13 residues. Per germline, CDR1 MNHGY and CDR2 SVAAGI. V lost 5 bases, J lost 5 bases, and 12 bases lay in between. The CDR3 is CASSHPDRYGYTF. The CDR3 nucleotides are TGTGCCAGCAGTCACCCGGACAGATATGGCTACACCTTC.

This rearrangement joins TRBV6-5 to TRBJ2-2; 7 bases line up with TRBD1. V was clipped by 6 bases and J by 3 bases; unmatched bases: 7. The CDR3 length is 15 residues. CDR1 and CDR2 (germline): MNHEY, SVGAGI. The CDR3 here is CASSYGDRDTGELFF. The CDR3 DNA follows: TGTGCCAGCAGCTACGGGGACAGAGACACCGGGGAGCTGTTTTTT.

V usage is TRBV6-5 and J usage is TRBJ2-7; D call uncertain. Germline V CDR1 and CDR2: MNHEY, SVGAGI. The CDR3 runs 13 residues. V lost 7 bases and J 6 bases, leaving 16 bases between the germline ends. This CDR3 is CASTLNTNTEQYF. For the CDR3, the DNA is TGTGCCAGCACATTAAACACCAATACCGAGCAGTACTTC.